These 25 T cell receptor beta chains were sequenced from one sample in a study of human T cells and chemical hapten exposure. TCRdb reprocessed the RACE reads via MiXCR and lists one record per CDR3 protein. The table includes roughly 52,000 distinct CDR3 sequences, about 9.9% detected once. As to time point: patch test 2, 6 weeks after DPC sensitization. Documented treatment: therapeutic diphenylcyclopropenone sensitization with weekly scalp DPC. The sequencing used whole blood, collected in connection with sensitization to the hapten diphenylcyclopropenone (DPC). Receptor source: a woman between 50 and 59 years old with alopecia areata. Some clones in this sample may be carry-over from other donors' samples.

This clonotype has a count of ten or more. The V gene is TRBV2, the J gene TRBJ1-1; TRBD1 aligns across 10 bases. The germline gives CDR1 SNHLY, CDR2 FYNNEI. The CDR3 has 14 residues. J was trimmed by 5 bases and V by 6 bases; bases with no gene match: 6. The CDR3 is CASRRGQGVTEAFF. CDR3 coding DNA: TGTGCCAGCAGGCGCGGACAGGGGGTGACTGAAGCTTTCTTT.

V gene TRBV28 combines with J gene TRBJ1-2; 10 bases are shared with TRBD1. Trimming took 6 bases from V and 3 from J; bases not matched to a gene: 4. The germline CDR1 and CDR2 sequences are MDHEN and SYDVKM. CDR3 size: 14 residues. CDR3 residues: CASRTGTGDYGYTF. In nucleotides, the CDR3 is TGTGCCAGCAGAACCGGGACAGGGGACTATGGCTACACCTTC.

In its sample, this clonotype was seen a few times. This chain uses TRBV18 with TRBJ1-6; 7 bases are shared with TRBD1. The germline CDR1 and CDR2 sequences are KGHSH and LQKENI. The CDR3 loop spans 17 amino acids. The J segment lost 1 base and the V segment lost 2 bases, leaving 5 bases of the junction unmatched. CDR3 region: CASSPNRGQSYNSPLHF. In DNA form, the CDR3 reads TGTGCCAGCTCACCAAACAGGGGACAGTCCTATAATTCACCCCTCCACTTT.

This clonotype appeared many times. This sequence joins TRBV10-3 and TRBJ1-6, with 7 bases identical to TRBD1. In germline, CDR1 is ENHRY, CDR2 SYGVKD. Trimming at V came to 4 bases and at J to 8 bases, leaving 2 bases not matched to a gene. This CDR3 comprises 13 residues. CDR3 loop: CAISGDRDSPLHF. CDR3 in DNA: TGTGCCATCAGTGGCGACAGGGATTCACCCCTCCACTTT.

The V call is TRBV3-1, the J call TRBJ1-1; TRBD1 matches 11 bases. Germline CDR1 and CDR2: LGHDT and YNNKEL (reference sequence). CDR3 length: 17 residues. The J segment lost 1 base and the V segment lost 6 bases, leaving 10 bases of the junction unmatched. Here the CDR3 DNA reads TGTGCCAGCAGTCGTAGGGACAGGGGGGCAGGGAACACTGAAGCTTTCTTT. Amino acid sequence: CASSRRDRGAGNTEAFF.

A few counts support this clonotype. The gene calls are TRBV29-1 and TRBJ2-2, with D possibly TRBD2 on 5 matching bases. CDR1 SQVTM and CDR2 ANQGSEA come from the germline V gene. The CDR3 is made up of 14 amino acids. With 5 bases removed from V and 4 bases from J, the gap between germline ends came to 14 bases. The CDR3 nucleotides read TGCAGCGTTCTATCCAGCGGTTTCACCGGGGAGCTGTTTTTT. As protein: CSVLSSGFTGELFF.

The table lists this clonotype with many counts. The chain couples TRBV28 to TRBJ2-7; D not resolved. Germline CDR1 is MDHEN and CDR2 is SYDVKM. CDR3 length: 11 amino acids. Trimming pared 6 bases from V and 4 bases from J, leaving 7 bases between. CDR3 residues: CASSLLYEQYF. The CDR3 DNA is TGTGCCAGCAGCCTTTTATACGAGCAGTACTTC.

The table lists this clonotype with many counts. The V call is TRBV11-2, the J call TRBJ2-3; 16 bases align to TRBD2. The J segment lost 5 bases and the V segment lost 0 bases, leaving 5 bases of the junction unmatched. The CDR3 extends over 18 amino acids. Germline loops: CDR1 SGHAT, CDR2 FQNNGV. This chain's CDR3 is CASSLEGLAGGPGDTQYF. In nucleotides, the CDR3 is TGTGCCAGCAGCTTAGAGGGACTAGCGGGGGGGCCAGGAGATACGCAGTATTTT.

Many counts were recorded for this clonotype. The chain carries TRBV13 and TRBJ2-3; possible D gene TRBD2, 6 bases. The CDR3 totals 13 residues. Germline V gene lookup returns CDR1 PRHDT and CDR2 FYEKMQ (reference sequence). V lost 5 bases to trimming and J lost 10 bases, with 16 bases between them. The CDR3 region is CASSPGGDRSQYF. CDR3 in DNA: TGTGCCAGCAGCCCCGGCGGGGACCGCTCGCAGTATTTT.

This clonotype was counted only a few times. The chain has TRBV3-1 and TRBJ2-3; 13 bases map to TRBD2. Germline-derived CDR1 and CDR2 are LGHDT and YNNKEL (reference sequence). The CDR3 runs to 15 residues. V was clipped by 4 bases and J by 5 bases; unmatched bases: 3. The CDR3 bases are TGTGCCAGCAGCCTGGGACTAGCGGGGCGAGATACGCAGTATTTT. Encoded protein: CASSLGLAGRDTQYF.

This CDR3 reads CASAGARHTEAFF. CDR3 nucleotide sequence: TGTGCCAGCGCGGGGGCCAGACACACTGAAGCTTTCTTT. This chain links TRBV18 with TRBJ1-1; possible D gene TRBD1, 6 bases. The CDR3 contains 13 residues. Trimming took 8 bases from V and 3 from J, leaving 13 bases between them. Germline-derived CDR1 and CDR2 are KGHSH and LQKENI.

CDR3 sequence reads: CASSYYPRAGDIQYF. The CDR3 region has the DNA TGTGCCAGCAGTTACTATCCCAGGGCCGGGGACATTCAGTACTTC. The gene calls are TRBV6-5 and TRBJ2-4; D may correspond to TRBD1 or TRBD2 (5 bases each). CDR3 size: 15 residues. V lost 1 base and J 8 bases, leaving 15 bases between the germline ends. Germline CDR1 and CDR2: MNHEY and SVGAGI.

The chain is built from TRBV12-3 or TRBV12-4 and TRBJ2-1; the match to TRBD2 covers 9 bases. V dropped 3 bases and J dropped 2; count of bases not matched to a gene: 5. This CDR3 contains 16 residues. The CDR3: CASSFLRGGAYNEQFF. For the CDR3, the DNA is TGTGCCAGCAGTTTCCTTCGCGGGGGGGCCTACAATGAGCAGTTCTTC.

The chain employs TRBV29-1 and TRBJ1-1; no firm D call. The CDR3 has 13 residues. Germline CDR1 and CDR2: SQVTM and ANQGSEA. With 7 bases removed from V and 1 base from J, the gap between germline ends came to 13 bases. The CDR3 nucleotides read TGCAGCGCACGCGACACCCGGAACACTGAAGCTTTCTTT. Amino acid sequence: CSARDTRNTEAFF. Based on the CDR3 plus reference TRBV29-1 and TRBJ1-1, the full variable domain is SAVISQKPSRDICQRGTSLTIQCQVDSQVTMMFWYRQQPGQSLTLIATANQGSEATYESGFVIDKFPISRPNLTFSTLTVSNMSPEDSSIYLCSARDTRNTEAFFGQGTRLTVV.

This clonotype has a handful of counts. The chain links TRBV28 to TRBJ1-5; 8 bases align to TRBD1. The length of the CDR3 is 15 residues. The junction had 8 bases not matched to a gene; V was cut back by 4 bases and J by 6 bases. The V gene's germline CDR1 is MDHEN and CDR2 SYDVKM. DNA of the CDR3: TGTGCCAGCAGTTCAGGACAGGGAGGCGGTCAGCCCCAGCATTTT. It encodes CASSSGQGGGQPQHF. Filled out from reference TRBV28 and TRBJ1-5, the complete variable domain reads DVKVTQSSRYLVKRTGEKVFLECVQDMDHENMFWYRQDPGLGLRLIYFSYDVKMKEKGDIPEGYSVSREKKERFSLILESASTNQTSMYLCASSSGQGGGQPQHFGDGTRLSIL.

There are a few counts of this clonotype. The rearrangement uses TRBV11-2 and TRBJ2-4, with 9 bases matching TRBD1. Unmatched junction bases numbered 7, after V lost 4 bases and J lost 6 bases. The CDR3 contains 15 residues. Germline V lookup: CDR1 SGHAT, CDR2 FQNNGV. The CDR3 here is CASSSYGTGLNIQYF. The DNA for the CDR3 is TGTGCCAGCAGCTCCTACGGGACAGGGTTAAACATTCAGTACTTC.

This sequence joins TRBV7-2 and TRBJ2-3; D may be TRBD2 (5 bases). V lost 5 bases to trimming and J lost 4 bases, with 10 bases between them. Per germline, CDR1 SGHTA and CDR2 FQGNSA. This CDR3 is built from 13 residues. In nucleotides, the CDR3 is TGTGCCAGCAGCCGTGCGGACTCAGATACGCAGTATTTT. This encodes CASSRADSDTQYF.

This clonotype appeared a few times. This chain joins TRBV29-1 and TRBJ2-3, with 10 bases identical to TRBD1. J lost 1 base, V lost 3 bases, and 10 bases had no gene match. Germline CDR1 and CDR2: SQVTM and ANQGSEA. This CDR3 has 17 residues. CDR3 sequence: CSVEAGQGTKGTDTQYF. For the CDR3, the DNA is TGCAGCGTTGAGGCGGGACAGGGGACGAAGGGCACAGATACGCAGTATTTT.

With respect to this clonotype: The germline gene is not matched at one end of the junction; a read error may be the cause. This chain uses TRBV7-9 with TRBJ1-2; D might be TRBD1 (5 bases). The CDR3 is 12 residues long. The V gene's germline CDR1 is SEHNR and CDR2 FQNEAQ (reference sequence). CDR3 nucleotides: TGTGTCAGCAGCTCCGACAGCCATGGCTACACCTTC. Encoded protein: CVSSSDSHGYTF.

The table lists this clonotype with many counts. The V gene is TRBV20-1, the J gene TRBJ2-3; TRBD1 matches at 7 bases. The CDR3 is 15 residues long. The V segment lost 1 base and the J segment 6 bases; nucleotides outside the gene matches: 10. Germline V gene data show CDR1 as DFQATT and CDR2 as SNEGSKA (reference sequence). CDR3 DNA sequence: TGCAGTGCTAGAGTGCGGACAGGACGCCCGGATACGCAGTATTTT. Translation gives CSARVRTGRPDTQYF.

This clonotype came up a few times. This chain uses TRBV27 with TRBJ1-6; perhaps TRBD1 as D (5 bases). The germline CDR1 and CDR2 sequences are MNHEY and SMNVEV (reference sequence). CDR3 length: 14 amino acids. V gave up 2 bases and J gave up 9 bases, with 11 bases separating them. The CDR3 DNA is TGTGCCAGCAGTTTACAGGGTAGAGGTTCACCCCTCCACTTT. This gives the protein CASSLQGRGSPLHF.

V is TRBV7-2 and J is TRBJ1-4, with TRBD1 as a possible D gene (5 bases). This CDR3 has 14 residues. From germline, CDR1 is SGHTA and CDR2 FQGNSA. The V end lost 5 bases, the J end lost 5 bases, and 12 bases lay between the germline ends. CDR3 coding DNA: TGTGCCAGCAGCATGGGACCGTCCAATGAAAAACTGTTTTTT. It is translated as CASSMGPSNEKLFF.

This clonotype was counted at least ten times. V is TRBV7-6 and J is TRBJ2-1; 7 bases fit TRBD2. CDR1 is SGHVS and CDR2 is FNYEAQ in the germline V gene. This CDR3 has 16 amino acids. The ends lost 1 base at V and 5 bases at J; junction bases unmatched: 8. CDR3 coding DNA: TGTGCCAGCAGCTTAGACGCGGGGGAAGCTAACAATGAGCAGTTCTTC. It codes for CASSLDAGEANNEQFF. Full variable domain (missing parts from reference TRBV7-6 and TRBJ2-1): GAGVSQSPRYKVTKRGQDVALRCDPISGHVSLYWYRQALGQGPEFLTYFNYEAQQDKSGLPNDRFSAERPEGSISTLTIQRTEQRDSAMYRCASSLDAGEANNEQFFGPGTRLTVL.

This rearrangement joins TRBV7-6 to TRBJ2-2, with 9 bases fitting TRBD1. Trimming at V came to 4 bases and at J to 5 bases, leaving 8 bases not matched to a gene. Germline CDR1 is SGHVS and CDR2 is FNYEAQ. This CDR3 region has 16 residues. CDR3 loop: CASSSRTGAGTGELFF. The CDR3 DNA follows: TGTGCCAGCAGCTCCAGGACAGGGGCAGGAACCGGGGAGCTGTTTTTT. The whole variable domain, filled in from reference TRBV7-6 and TRBJ2-2, reads GAGVSQSPRYKVTKRGQDVALRCDPISGHVSLYWYRQALGQGPEFLTYFNYEAQQDKSGLPNDRFSAERPEGSISTLTIQRTEQRDSAMYRCASSSRTGAGTGELFFGEGSRLTVL.

The table lists this clonotype with a few counts. This chain joins TRBV4-2 and TRBJ1-2; TRBD1 matches 8 bases. J gave up 2 bases and V 1 base, and 0 bases lay outside the gene matches. The V gene's germline CDR1 is LGHNA and CDR2 YNFKEQ. The CDR3 sequence is 14 residues long. This CDR3 reads CASSQAGGNYGYTF. The CDR3 DNA reads as TGTGCCAGCAGCCAAGCAGGGGGCAACTATGGCTACACCTTC.